The 21 T cell receptor beta chains presented below share a single source sample, sequenced in a study of blood T cell repertoires in COVID-19. The repertoire was sequenced with immunoSEQ multiplex PCR; TCRdb's copy has only in-frame clones and lacks some. The sample contains roughly 140,000 clones, about four fifths of which appear only once. Sequenced input: peripheral blood. These TCRs come from a human donor in a cohort sampled during active COVID-19.

This clone was seen a single time. The CDR3 DNA sequence: TGCAGCGCGGACAGGGGTGGAAGTAGGACTGAAGCTTTCTTT. It codes for CSADRGGSRTEAFF. This chain links TRBV29-1 with TRBJ1-1; TRBD1 aligns across 9 bases. Germline V gives CDR1 SQVTM, CDR2 ANQGSEA. The CDR3 is 14 amino acids. With 7 bases clipped from V and 5 bases from J, the junction kept 11 bases outside the gene matches.

V is TRBV19 and J is TRBJ1-1, with D unresolved. This CDR3 is built from 14 residues. The ends were cut back, 7 bases at V and 4 bases at J, with 16 bases in the middle. Per germline, CDR1 LNHDA and CDR2 SQIVND (reference sequence). The CDR3 region is CASKAAGSFTEAFF. In nucleotides, the CDR3 is TGTGCCAGTAAGGCAGCCGGGTCGTTCACTGAAGCTTTCTTT.

The J gene is TRBJ2-2, the V gene TRBV9; possibly TRBD2 for D (7 bases). Germline V gene data show CDR1 as SGDLS and CDR2 as YYNGEE. V was clipped by 4 bases and J by 3 bases, with 16 bases between them. The CDR3 has 16 residues. Written as DNA, the CDR3 is TGTGCCAGCAGCAAAAGTGGGGGGGCCGACACCGGGGAGCTGTTTTTT. Protein product: CASSKSGGADTGELFF. Full variable domain (remainder filled in from reference TRBV9 and TRBJ2-2): DSGVTQTPKHLITATGQRVTLRCSPRSGDLSVYWYQQSLDQGLQFLIQYYNGEERAKGNILERFSAQQFPDLHSELNLSSLELGDSALYFCASSKSGGADTGELFFGEGSRLTVL.

The V call is TRBV5-6, the J call TRBJ2-7; D is possibly TRBD1 (5 bases). The germline V and J ends were trimmed by 2 bases and 6 bases, with 12 bases remaining between them. The CDR3 is made up of 13 amino acids. Germline V gene data show CDR1 as SGHDT and CDR2 as YYEEEE. CDR3 DNA: TGTGCCAGCAGCTTAGTCCAGGGATCCGAGCAGTACTTC. Translated: CASSLVQGSEQYF. The full variable domain, in which reference TRBV5-6 and TRBJ2-7 provide the parts outside the CDR3, is DAGVTQSPTHLIKTRGQQVTLRCSPKSGHDTVSWYQQALGQGPQFIFQYYEEEERQRGNFPDRFSGHQFPNYSSELNVNALLLGDSALYLCASSLVQGSEQYFGPGTRLTVT.

CDR3 bases: TGTGCTAGTGGTCTGGGACTAGCGGGGGGCGGGGAGACCCAGTACTTC. Its translation is CASGLGLAGGGETQYF. The chain is built from TRBV12-5 and TRBJ2-5; TRBD2 matches 15 bases. J gave up 5 bases and V 5 bases, and 6 bases lay outside the gene matches. The CDR3 runs 16 residues. CDR1 is LGHNT and CDR2 is FRNRAP in the germline V gene.

The genes are TRBV20-1 and TRBJ1-2; 7 bases fit TRBD1. With V trimmed by 5 bases and J by 8 bases, 5 bases remained unmatched. The CDR3 sequence is 11 residues long. The germline CDR1 and CDR2 sequences are DFQATT and SNEGSKA (reference sequence). CDR3 DNA sequence: TGCAGTGCTCCGACAGGGAAGGGCTACACCTTC. It is translated as CSAPTGKGYTF.

V is TRBV19 and J is TRBJ1-4; no clear D gene. Germline CDR1 and CDR2: LNHDA and SQIVND (reference sequence). Trimming took 4 bases from V and 4 from J, leaving 4 bases between them. The CDR3 has 12 amino acids. The CDR3 DNA reads TGTGCCAGTAGTACCTATAATGAAAAACTGTTTTTT. It codes for CASSTYNEKLFF.

This chain connects TRBV28 to TRBJ1-2, with TRBD1 as a possible D gene (6 bases). V dropped 6 bases and J dropped 8 bases, with 22 bases sitting between them. The V gene's germline CDR1 is MDHEN and CDR2 SYDVKM. The length of the CDR3 is 15 residues. The CDR3 coding sequence is TGTGCCAGCAGGCACCAAAAAGGGGGGGCGCTGGGCTACACCTTC. It encodes CASRHQKGGALGYTF.

The chain couples TRBV5-1 to TRBJ1-1; TRBD1 is a possible D gene (5 bases). This CDR3 comprises 14 residues. Germline CDR1 and CDR2: SGHRS and YFSETQ. Trimming left V 0 bases short and J 0 bases short, with 6 bases between. CDR3 protein: CASSLEQVNTEAFF. CDR3 DNA: TGCGCCAGCAGCTTGGAACAGGTGAACACTGAAGCTTTCTTT. Using reference TRBV5-1 and TRBJ1-1 for the parts outside the CDR3, the full variable domain is KAGVTQTPRYLIKTRGQQVTLSCSPISGHRSVSWYQQTPGQGLQFLFEYFSETQRNKGNFPGRFSGRQFSNSRSEMNVSTLELGDSALYLCASSLEQVNTEAFFGQGTRLTVV.

This chain uses TRBV7-8 with TRBJ1-4, with D possibly matching TRBD1 (6 bases). The CDR3 loop spans 15 amino acids. Germline-derived CDR1 and CDR2 are SGHVS and FQNEAQ. With 5 bases removed from V and 8 bases from J, the gap between germline ends came to 18 bases. The CDR3 coding sequence is TGTGCCAGCAGCCTCGATCAGGGGATGAGCGAAAAACTGTTTTTT. This translates into CASSLDQGMSEKLFF. The entire variable domain, with the rest obtained from reference TRBV7-8 and TRBJ1-4, is as follows: GAGVSQSPRYKVAKRGQDVALRCDPISGHVSLFWYQQALGQGPEFLTYFQNEAQLDKSGLPSDRFFAERPEGSVSTLKIQRTQQEDSAVYLCASSLDQGMSEKLFFGSGTQLSVL.

This clone was recorded many times. The V gene is TRBV5-1, the J gene TRBJ1-2; a possible D gene is TRBD1 (5 bases). Germline V lookup: CDR1 SGHRS, CDR2 YFSETQ. There are 15 residues in the CDR3. Deletions cut 0 bases from V and 4 bases from J, with 13 bases between. CDR3: CASSLDGGLAYGYTF. CDR3 nucleotide sequence: TGCGCCAGCAGCTTGGACGGGGGGTTGGCCTATGGCTACACCTTC.

The genes are TRBV3-1 (or the pseudogene TRBV3-2) and TRBJ2-4; 11 nucleotides match TRBD2. This CDR3 is 16 amino acids long. The V gene's germline CDR1 is LGHDT and CDR2 YNNKEL (reference sequence). V shed 0 bases, J shed 12 bases, and the junction held 10 bases outside the gene matches. The CDR3 reads CASSQEVHSGGAPQYF. The CDR3 DNA reads TGTGCCAGCAGCCAAGAGGTCCATAGCGGGGGGGCCCCTCAGTACTTC.

The CDR3 protein is CASSLDPAGSLPNTEAFF. In DNA, the CDR3 is TGTGCCAGCAGCCTAGACCCGGCCGGGTCTCTGCCGAACACTGAAGCTTTCTTT. This rearrangement joins TRBV7-2 to TRBJ1-1; D remains ambiguous. Trimming removed 5 bases at V and 1 base at J, with 23 bases between. The germline gives CDR1 SGHTA, CDR2 FQGNSA. This CDR3 has 18 residues.

This clone has just one count. The chain employs TRBV9 and TRBJ1-2, with 7 nucleotides matching TRBD1. Germline V CDR1 and CDR2: SGDLS, YYNGEE. The CDR3 is made up of 15 amino acids. V lost 0 bases and J lost 0; bases outside the gene matches: 2. CDR3 sequence reads: CASSVEDRTNYGYTF. The DNA for the CDR3 is TGTGCCAGCAGCGTAGAGGACAGGACTAACTATGGCTACACCTTC.

DNA of the CDR3: TGTGCCAGCACTGGACAGATGAACACTGAAGCTTTCTTT. This sequence encodes CASTGQMNTEAFF. The V gene is TRBV5-4, the J gene TRBJ1-1; a possible D gene is TRBD1 (6 bases). The germline gives CDR1 SGHNT, CDR2 YYREEE (reference sequence). The V and J ends lost 6 bases and 0 bases respectively, with 9 bases between them. The CDR3 extends over 13 amino acids. Full variable domain (outside the CDR3, taken from reference TRBV5-4 and TRBJ1-1): ETGVTQSPTHLIKTRGQQVTLRCSSQSGHNTVSWYQQALGQGPQFIFQYYREEENGRGNFPPRFSGLQFPNYSSELNVNALELDDSALYLCASTGQMNTEAFFGQGTRLTVV.

J is TRBJ1-2 and V is TRBV4-1; perhaps TRBD1 as D (6 bases). CDR1 MGHRA and CDR2 YSYEKL come from the germline V gene. V gave up 4 bases and J gave up 3 bases, with 9 bases separating them. The CDR3 length is 13 residues. CDR3 protein: CASSLRQDYGYTF. The CDR3 DNA is TGCGCCAGCAGCCTGAGACAGGACTATGGCTACACCTTC.

CDR3 region: CASSRGVSYNEQFF. CDR3 coding DNA: TGTGCCAGCAGCCGGGGGGTTTCCTACAATGAGCAGTTCTTC. The gene calls are TRBV6-6 and TRBJ2-1, with TRBD2 matching over 7 bases. The germline gives CDR1 MNHNY, CDR2 SVGAGI (reference sequence). The J segment lost 1 base and the V segment lost 6 bases, leaving 3 bases of the junction unmatched. The length of the CDR3 is 14 residues.

This clone was seen just once. The chain has TRBV7-2 and TRBJ2-2; 7 bases align to TRBD1. The CDR3 has 16 amino acids. Trimming at V came to 5 bases and at J to 1 base, leaving 7 bases not matched to a gene. Germline V lookup: CDR1 SGHTA, CDR2 FQGNSA. The CDR3 DNA reads as TGTGCCAGCAGCCCCAGCGGACAGGTGAACACCGGGGAGCTGTTTTTT. Amino acid sequence: CASSPSGQVNTGELFF.

The chain couples TRBV4-1 to TRBJ1-5, with 10 bases fitting TRBD1. Germline V lookup: CDR1 MGHRA, CDR2 YSYEKL. CDR3 length equals 15 residues. Trimming took 9 bases from V and 5 from J; bases not matched to a gene: 10. The DNA of the CDR3 is TGCGCCAGGGGCATTGGCGGGACAGGGGATCAGCCCCAGCATTTT. It specifies CARGIGGTGDQPQHF.

The rearrangement joins TRBV28 to TRBJ1-1; no reliable D call. The germline CDR1 and CDR2 sequences are MDHEN and SYDVKM. The CDR3 is 15 amino acids. V was pared by 5 bases and J by 0 bases, with 13 bases between. The chain's CDR3 is CASSPPLAMNTEAFF. The CDR3 DNA is TGTGCCAGCAGTCCCCCGTTAGCTATGAACACTGAAGCTTTCTTT.

This clone was found once. This chain connects TRBV30 to TRBJ2-3, with 7 bases that match TRBD2. V shed 8 bases and J 5 bases; nucleotides not matched to a gene: 16. There are 15 residues in the CDR3. Germline V gene sequence: CDR1 GTSNPN, CDR2 SVGIG (reference sequence). CDR3: CAGRSGGGGGDTQYF. The CDR3 bases are TGTGCCGGACGATCGGGTGGTGGGGGGGGAGATACGCAGTATTTT.